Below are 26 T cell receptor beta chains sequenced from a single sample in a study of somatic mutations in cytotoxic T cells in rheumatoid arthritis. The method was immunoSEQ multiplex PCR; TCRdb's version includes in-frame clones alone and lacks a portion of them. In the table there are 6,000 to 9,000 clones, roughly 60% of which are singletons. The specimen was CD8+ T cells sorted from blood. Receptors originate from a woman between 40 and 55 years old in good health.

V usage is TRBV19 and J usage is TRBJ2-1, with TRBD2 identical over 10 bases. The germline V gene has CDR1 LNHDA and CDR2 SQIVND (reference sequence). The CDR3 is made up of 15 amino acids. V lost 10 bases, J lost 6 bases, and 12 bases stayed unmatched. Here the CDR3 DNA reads TGTGCCACCTCCCCAGGGACTAGCGTTCCCAATGAGCAGTTCTTC. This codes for CATSPGTSVPNEQFF.

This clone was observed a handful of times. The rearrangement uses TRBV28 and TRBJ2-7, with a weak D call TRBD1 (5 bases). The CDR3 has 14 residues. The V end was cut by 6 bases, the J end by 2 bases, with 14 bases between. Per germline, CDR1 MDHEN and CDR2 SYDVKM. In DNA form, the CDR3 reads TGTGCCAGCAGAATCGGACAAGCAGCCTACGAGCAGTACTTC. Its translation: CASRIGQAAYEQYF.

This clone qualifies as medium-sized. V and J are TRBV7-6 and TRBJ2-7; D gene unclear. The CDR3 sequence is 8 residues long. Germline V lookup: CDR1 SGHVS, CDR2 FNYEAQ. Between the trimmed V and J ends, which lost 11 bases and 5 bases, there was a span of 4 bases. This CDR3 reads CAPDEQYF. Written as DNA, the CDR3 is TGTGCCCCGGACGAGCAGTACTTC.

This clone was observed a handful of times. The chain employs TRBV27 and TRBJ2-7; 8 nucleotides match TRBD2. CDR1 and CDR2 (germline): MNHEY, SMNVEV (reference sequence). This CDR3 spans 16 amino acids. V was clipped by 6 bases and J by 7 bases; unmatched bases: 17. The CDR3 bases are TGTGCCAGCAGCCGAGGGGGAACGGGAGGGCCGGGGGAGCAGTACTTC. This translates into CASSRGGTGGPGEQYF.

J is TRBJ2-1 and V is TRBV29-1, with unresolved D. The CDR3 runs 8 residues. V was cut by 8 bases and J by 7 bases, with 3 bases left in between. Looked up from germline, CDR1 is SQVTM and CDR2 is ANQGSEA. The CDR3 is CSTNEQFF. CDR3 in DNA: TGCAGCACGAATGAGCAGTTCTTC.

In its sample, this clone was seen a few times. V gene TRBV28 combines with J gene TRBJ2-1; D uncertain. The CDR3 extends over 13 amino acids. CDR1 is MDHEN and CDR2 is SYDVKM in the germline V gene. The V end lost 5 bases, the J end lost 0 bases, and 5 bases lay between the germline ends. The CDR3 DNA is TGTGCCAGCAGTGGGGACTCCTACAATGAGCAGTTCTTC. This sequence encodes CASSGDSYNEQFF.

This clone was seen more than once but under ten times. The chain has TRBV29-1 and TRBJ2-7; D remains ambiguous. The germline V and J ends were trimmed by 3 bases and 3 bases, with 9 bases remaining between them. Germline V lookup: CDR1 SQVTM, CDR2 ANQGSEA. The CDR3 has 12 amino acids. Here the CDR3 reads CSVERANYEQYF. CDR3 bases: TGCAGCGTTGAGCGAGCCAACTACGAGCAGTACTTC.

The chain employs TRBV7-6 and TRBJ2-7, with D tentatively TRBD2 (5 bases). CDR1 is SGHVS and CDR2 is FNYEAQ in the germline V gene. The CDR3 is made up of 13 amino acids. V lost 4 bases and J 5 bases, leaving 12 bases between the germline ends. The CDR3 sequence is CASSSSGGDEQYF. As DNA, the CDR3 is TGTGCCAGCAGCTCAAGCGGTGGGGACGAGCAGTACTTC.

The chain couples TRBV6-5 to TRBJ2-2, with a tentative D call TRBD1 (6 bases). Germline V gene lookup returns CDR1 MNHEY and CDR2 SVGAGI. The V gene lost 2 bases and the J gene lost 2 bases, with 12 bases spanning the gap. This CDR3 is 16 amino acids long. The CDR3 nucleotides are TGTGCCAGCAGTTACGAGGGACAACCCAACACCGGGGAGCTGTTTTTT. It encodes CASSYEGQPNTGELFF.

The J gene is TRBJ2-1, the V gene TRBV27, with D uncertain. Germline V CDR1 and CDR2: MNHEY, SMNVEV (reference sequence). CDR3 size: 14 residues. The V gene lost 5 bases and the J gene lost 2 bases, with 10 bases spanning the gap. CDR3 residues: CASSVQSAYNEQFF. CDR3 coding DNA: TGTGCCAGCAGTGTTCAGAGCGCCTACAATGAGCAGTTCTTC.

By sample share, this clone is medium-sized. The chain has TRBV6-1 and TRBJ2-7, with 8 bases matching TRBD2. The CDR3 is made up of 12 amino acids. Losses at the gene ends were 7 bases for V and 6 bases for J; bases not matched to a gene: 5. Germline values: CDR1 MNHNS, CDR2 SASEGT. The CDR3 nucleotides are TGTGCCAGCACGGGGGGGGCTGGCGAGCAGTACTTC. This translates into CASTGGAGEQYF.

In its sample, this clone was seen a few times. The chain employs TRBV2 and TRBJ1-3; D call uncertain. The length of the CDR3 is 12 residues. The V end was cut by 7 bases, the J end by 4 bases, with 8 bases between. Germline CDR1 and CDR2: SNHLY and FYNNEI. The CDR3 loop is CASKRVGNTIYF. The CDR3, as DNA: TGTGCCAGCAAAAGGGTCGGAAACACCATATATTTT.

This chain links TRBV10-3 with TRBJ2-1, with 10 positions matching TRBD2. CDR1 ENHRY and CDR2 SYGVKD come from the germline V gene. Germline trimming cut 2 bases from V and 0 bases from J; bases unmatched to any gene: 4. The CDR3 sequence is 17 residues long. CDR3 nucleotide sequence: TGTGCCATCAGTGAGCGGCCTAGCGGGAGCTCCTACAATGAGCAGTTCTTC. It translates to CAISERPSGSSYNEQFF.

This CDR3 is CASTTSPYGELFF. CDR3 nucleotide sequence: TGTGCCAGCACGACTAGTCCGTACGGGGAGCTGTTTTTT. The V and J genes are TRBV6-1 and TRBJ2-2; TRBD2 is a possible D gene (6 bases). This CDR3 region has 13 residues. Germline V gene sequence: CDR1 MNHNS, CDR2 SASEGT. V dropped 7 bases and J dropped 7 bases, with 13 bases sitting between them.

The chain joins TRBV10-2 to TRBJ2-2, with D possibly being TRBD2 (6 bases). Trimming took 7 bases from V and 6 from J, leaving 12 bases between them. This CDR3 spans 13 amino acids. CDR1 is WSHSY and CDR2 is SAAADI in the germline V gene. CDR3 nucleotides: TGCGCCAGCATCGGGTCGGGAGCCGGGGAGCTGTTTTTT. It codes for CASIGSGAGELFF.

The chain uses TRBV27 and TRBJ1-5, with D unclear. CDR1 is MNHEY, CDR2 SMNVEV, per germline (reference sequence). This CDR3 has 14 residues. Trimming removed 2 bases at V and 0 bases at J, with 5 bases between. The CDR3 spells CASSLTNSNQPQHF. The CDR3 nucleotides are TGTGCCAGCAGTTTAACAAATAGCAATCAGCCCCAGCATTTT.

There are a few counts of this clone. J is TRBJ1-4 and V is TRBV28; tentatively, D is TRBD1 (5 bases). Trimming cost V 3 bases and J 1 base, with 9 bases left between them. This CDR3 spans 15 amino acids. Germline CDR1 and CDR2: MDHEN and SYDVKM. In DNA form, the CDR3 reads TGTGCCAGCAGTTTGGGGGATTTAACTAATGAAAAACTGTTTTTT. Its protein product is CASSLGDLTNEKLFF.

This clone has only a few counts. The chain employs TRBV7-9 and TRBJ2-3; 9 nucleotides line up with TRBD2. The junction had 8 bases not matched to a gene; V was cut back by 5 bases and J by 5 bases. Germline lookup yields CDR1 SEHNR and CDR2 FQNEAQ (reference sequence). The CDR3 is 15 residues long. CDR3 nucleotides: TGTGCCAGCAGCGCACGACTAGCGGAGGTAGATACGCAGTATTTT. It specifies CASSARLAEVDTQYF. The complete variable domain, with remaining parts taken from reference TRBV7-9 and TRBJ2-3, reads DTGVSQNPRHKITKRGQNVTFRCDPISEHNRLYWYRQTLGQGPEFLTYFQNEAQLEKSRLLSDRFSAERPKGSFSTLEIQRTEQGDSAMYLCASSARLAEVDTQYFGPGTRLTVL.

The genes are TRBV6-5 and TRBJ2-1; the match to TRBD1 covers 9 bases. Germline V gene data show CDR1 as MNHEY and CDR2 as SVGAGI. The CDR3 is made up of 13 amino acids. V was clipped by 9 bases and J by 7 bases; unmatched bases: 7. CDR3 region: CASPGQGCNEQFF. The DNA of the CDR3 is TGTGCCAGTCCGGGACAGGGTTGTAATGAGCAGTTCTTC.

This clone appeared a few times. The CDR3 DNA follows: TGCGCCAGCAGTGAGTGGGACAGGGGCTACACCTTC. Encoded protein: CASSEWDRGYTF. The rearrangement links TRBV10-2 to TRBJ1-2, with 8 bases lining up with TRBD1. The CDR3 loop spans 12 amino acids. The J segment lost 8 bases and the V segment lost 1 base, leaving 0 bases of the junction unmatched. Germline V gene lookup returns CDR1 WSHSY and CDR2 SAAADI.

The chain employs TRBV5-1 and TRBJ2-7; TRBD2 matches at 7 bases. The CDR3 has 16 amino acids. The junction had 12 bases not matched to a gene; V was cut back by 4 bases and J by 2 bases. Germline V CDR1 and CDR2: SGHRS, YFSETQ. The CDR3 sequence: CASSPEGRAMAYEQYF. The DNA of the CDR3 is TGCGCCAGCAGCCCCGAGGGGAGGGCGATGGCCTACGAGCAGTACTTC.

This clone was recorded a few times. CDR3 bases: TGTGCCAGCAGTTTAGGACTAGCGGGAGTAGGTGAGCAGTTCTTC. It yields the protein CASSLGLAGVGEQFF. The V gene is TRBV27, the J gene TRBJ2-1, with 13 bases identical to TRBD2. CDR1 is MNHEY and CDR2 is SMNVEV in the germline V gene (reference sequence). J was trimmed by 9 bases and V by 2 bases; bases with no gene match: 4. The CDR3 covers 15 residues.

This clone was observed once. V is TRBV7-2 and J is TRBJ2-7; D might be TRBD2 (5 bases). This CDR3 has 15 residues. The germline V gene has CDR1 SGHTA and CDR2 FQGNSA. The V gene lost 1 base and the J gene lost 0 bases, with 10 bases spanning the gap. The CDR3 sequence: CASSLGSESSYEQYF. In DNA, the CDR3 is TGTGCCAGCAGCTTAGGTAGCGAGAGCTCCTACGAGCAGTACTTC.

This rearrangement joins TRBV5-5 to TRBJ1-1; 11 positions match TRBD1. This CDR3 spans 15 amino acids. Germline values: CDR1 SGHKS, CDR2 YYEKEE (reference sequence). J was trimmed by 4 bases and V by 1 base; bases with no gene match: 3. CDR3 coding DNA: TGTGCCAGCAGCTTGTGGGACAGGGGGGGCACTGAAGCTTTCTTT. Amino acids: CASSLWDRGGTEAFF.

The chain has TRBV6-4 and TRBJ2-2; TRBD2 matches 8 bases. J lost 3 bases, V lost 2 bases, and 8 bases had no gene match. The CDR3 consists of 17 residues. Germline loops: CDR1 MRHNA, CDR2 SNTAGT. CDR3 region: CASSDRLAGGDTGELFF. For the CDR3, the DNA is TGTGCCAGCAGTGACCGTTTGGCGGGAGGTGACACCGGGGAGCTGTTTTTT.

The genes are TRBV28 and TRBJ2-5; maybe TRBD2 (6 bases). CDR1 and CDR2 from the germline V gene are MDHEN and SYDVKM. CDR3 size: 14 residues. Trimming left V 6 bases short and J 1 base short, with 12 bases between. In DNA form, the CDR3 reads TGTGCCAGCAGCCCCGGGACTCCCCAAGAGACCCAGTACTTC. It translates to CASSPGTPQETQYF.